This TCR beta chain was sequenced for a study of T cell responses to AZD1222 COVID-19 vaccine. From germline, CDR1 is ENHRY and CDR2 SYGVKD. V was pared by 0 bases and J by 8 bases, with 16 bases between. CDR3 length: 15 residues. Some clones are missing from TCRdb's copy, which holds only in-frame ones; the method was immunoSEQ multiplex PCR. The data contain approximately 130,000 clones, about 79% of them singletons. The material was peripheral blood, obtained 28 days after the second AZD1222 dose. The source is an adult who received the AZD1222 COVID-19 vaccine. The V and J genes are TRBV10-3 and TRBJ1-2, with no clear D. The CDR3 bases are TGTGCCATCAGTGAGTCGAGTGGTTGGATTGACGGCTACACCTTC. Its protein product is CAISESSGWIDGYTF.